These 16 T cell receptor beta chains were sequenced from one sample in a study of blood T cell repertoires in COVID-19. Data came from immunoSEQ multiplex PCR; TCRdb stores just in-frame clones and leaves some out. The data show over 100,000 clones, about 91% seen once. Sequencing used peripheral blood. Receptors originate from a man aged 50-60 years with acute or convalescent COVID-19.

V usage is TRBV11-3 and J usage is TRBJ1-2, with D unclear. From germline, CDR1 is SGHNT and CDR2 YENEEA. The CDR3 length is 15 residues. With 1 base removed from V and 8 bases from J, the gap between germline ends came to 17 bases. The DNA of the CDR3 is TGTGCCAGCAGCTTAGGGGAGGCGCAGCTTGGAGGCTACACCTTC. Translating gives CASSLGEAQLGGYTF. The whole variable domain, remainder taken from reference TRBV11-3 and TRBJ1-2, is EAGVVQSPRYKIIEKKQPVAFWCNPISGHNTLYWYLQNLGQGPELLIRYENEEAVDDSQLPKDRFSAERLKGVDSTLKIQPAELGDSAVYLCASSLGEAQLGGYTFGSGTRLTVV.

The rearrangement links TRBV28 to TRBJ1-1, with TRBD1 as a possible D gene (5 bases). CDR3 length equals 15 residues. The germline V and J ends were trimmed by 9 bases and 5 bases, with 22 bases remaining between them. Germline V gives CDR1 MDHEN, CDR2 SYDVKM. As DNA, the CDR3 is TGTGCCAGTTTATTATCGGGGGGATTGTATACTGAAGCTTTCTTT. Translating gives CASLLSGGLYTEAFF.

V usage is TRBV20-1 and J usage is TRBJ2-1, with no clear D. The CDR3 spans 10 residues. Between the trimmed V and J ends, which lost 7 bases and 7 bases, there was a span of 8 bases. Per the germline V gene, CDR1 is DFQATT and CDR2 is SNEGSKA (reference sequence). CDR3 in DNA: TGCAGTGGGAGCGCTAATGAGCAGTTCTTC. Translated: CSGSANEQFF.

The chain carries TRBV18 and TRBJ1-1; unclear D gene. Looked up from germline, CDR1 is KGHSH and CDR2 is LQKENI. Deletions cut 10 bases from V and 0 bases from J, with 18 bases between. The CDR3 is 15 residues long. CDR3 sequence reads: CANSYQPGLNTEAFF. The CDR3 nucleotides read TGTGCCAACTCCTACCAGCCAGGATTGAACACTGAAGCTTTCTTT.

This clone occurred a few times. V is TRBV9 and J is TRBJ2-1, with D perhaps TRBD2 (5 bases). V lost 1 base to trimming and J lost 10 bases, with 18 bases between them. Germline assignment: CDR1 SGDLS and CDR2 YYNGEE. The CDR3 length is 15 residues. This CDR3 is CASSVRGEPLWEQFF. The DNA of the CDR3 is TGTGCCAGCAGCGTACGGGGTGAGCCGCTCTGGGAGCAGTTCTTC. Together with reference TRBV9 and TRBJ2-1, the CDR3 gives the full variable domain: DSGVTQTPKHLITATGQRVTLRCSPRSGDLSVYWYQQSLDQGLQFLIQYYNGEERAKGNILERFSAQQFPDLHSELNLSSLELGDSALYFCASSVRGEPLWEQFFGPGTRLTVL.

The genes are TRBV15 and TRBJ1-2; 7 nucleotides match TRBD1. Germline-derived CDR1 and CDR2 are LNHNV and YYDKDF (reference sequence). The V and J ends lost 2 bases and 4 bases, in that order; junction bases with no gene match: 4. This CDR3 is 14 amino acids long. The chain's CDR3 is CATSRTGQLYGYTF. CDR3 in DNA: TGTGCCACCAGCAGAACGGGACAGCTCTATGGCTACACCTTC. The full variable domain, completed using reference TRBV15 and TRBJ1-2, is DAMVIQNPRYQVTQFGKPVTLSCSQTLNHNVMYWYQQKSSQAPKLLFHYYDKDFNNEADTPDNFQSRRPNTSFCFLDIRSPGLGDTAMYLCATSRTGQLYGYTFGSGTRLTVV.

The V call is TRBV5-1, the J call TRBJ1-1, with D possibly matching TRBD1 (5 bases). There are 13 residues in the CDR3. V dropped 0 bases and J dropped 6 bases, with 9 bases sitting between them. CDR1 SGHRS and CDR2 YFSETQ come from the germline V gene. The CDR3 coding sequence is TGCGCCAGCAGCTTGGAAGGGGAGGCTGAAGCTTTCTTT. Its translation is CASSLEGEAEAFF.

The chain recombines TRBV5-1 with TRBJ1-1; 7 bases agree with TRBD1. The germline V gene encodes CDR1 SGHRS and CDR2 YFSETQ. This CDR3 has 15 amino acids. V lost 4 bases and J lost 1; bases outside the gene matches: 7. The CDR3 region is CASSRGTDANTEAFF. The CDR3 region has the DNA TGCGCCAGCAGCCGCGGGACAGATGCGAACACTGAAGCTTTCTTT.

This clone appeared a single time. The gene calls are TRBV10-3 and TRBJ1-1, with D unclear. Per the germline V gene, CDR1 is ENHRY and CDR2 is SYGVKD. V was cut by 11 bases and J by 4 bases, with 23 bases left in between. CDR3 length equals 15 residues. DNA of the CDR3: TGTGCCGGGAGGACCAGTCCCAGTTCGACCACTGAAGCTTTCTTT. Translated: CAGRTSPSSTTEAFF.

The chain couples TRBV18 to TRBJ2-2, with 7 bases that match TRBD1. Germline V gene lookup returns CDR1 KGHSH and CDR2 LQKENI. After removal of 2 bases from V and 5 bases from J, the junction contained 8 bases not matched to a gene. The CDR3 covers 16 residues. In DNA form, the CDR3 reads TGTGCCAGCTCACCAGGACAGGTGGGATGGACCGGGGAGCTGTTTTTT. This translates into CASSPGQVGWTGELFF. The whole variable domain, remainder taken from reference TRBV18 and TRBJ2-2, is NAGVMQNPRHLVRRRGQEARLRCSPMKGHSHVYWYRQLPEEGLKFMVYLQKENIIDESGMPKERFSAEFPKEGPSILRIQQVVRGDSAAYFCASSPGQVGWTGELFFGEGSRLTVL.

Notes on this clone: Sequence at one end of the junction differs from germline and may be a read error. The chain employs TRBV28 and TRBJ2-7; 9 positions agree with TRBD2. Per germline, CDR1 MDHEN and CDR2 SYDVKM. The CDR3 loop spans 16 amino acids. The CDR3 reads CASSLNPSGVSDEQYF. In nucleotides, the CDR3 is TGTGCCAGCAGTTTAAACCCTAGCGGGGTCTCCGACGAGCAGTACTTC.

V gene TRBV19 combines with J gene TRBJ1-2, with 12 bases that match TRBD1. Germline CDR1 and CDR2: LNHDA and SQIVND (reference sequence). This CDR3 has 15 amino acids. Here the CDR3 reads CAISGTGGENYGYTF. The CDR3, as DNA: TGTGCTATCTCCGGGACAGGGGGCGAGAACTATGGCTACACCTTC. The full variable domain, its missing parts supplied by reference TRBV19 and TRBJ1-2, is DGGITQSPKYLFRKEGQNVTLSCEQNLNHDAMYWYRQDPGQGLRLIYYSQIVNDFQKGDIAEGYSVSREKKESFPLTVTSAQKNPTAFYLCAISGTGGENYGYTFGSGTRLTVV.

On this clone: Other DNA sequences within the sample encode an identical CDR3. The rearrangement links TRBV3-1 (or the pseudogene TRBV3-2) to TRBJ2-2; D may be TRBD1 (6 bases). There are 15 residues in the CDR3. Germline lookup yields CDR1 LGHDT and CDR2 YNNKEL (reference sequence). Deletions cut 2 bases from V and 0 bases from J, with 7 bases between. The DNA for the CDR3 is TGTGCCAGCAGCCAACGACAGGCGAACACCGGGGAGCTGTTTTTT. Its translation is CASSQRQANTGELFF.

The DNA of the CDR3 is TGCAGTGCTAGTCCAGGGGGGAGTGATCAGCCCCAGCATTTT. It translates to CSASPGGSDQPQHF. V is TRBV20-1 and J is TRBJ1-5; 7 bases match TRBD1. Germline V lookup: CDR1 DFQATT, CDR2 SNEGSKA (reference sequence). The V and J ends lost 3 bases and 5 bases, in that order; junction bases with no gene match: 7. There are 14 residues in the CDR3.

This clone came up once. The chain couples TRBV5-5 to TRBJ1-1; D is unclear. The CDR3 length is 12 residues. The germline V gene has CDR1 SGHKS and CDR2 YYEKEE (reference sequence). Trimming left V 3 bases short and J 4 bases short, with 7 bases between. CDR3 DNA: TGTGCCAGCAGCTATTTCCTCACTGAAGCTTTCTTT. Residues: CASSYFLTEAFF. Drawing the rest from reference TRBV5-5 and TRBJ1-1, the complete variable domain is DAGVTQSPTHLIKTRGQQVTLRCSPISGHKSVSWYQQVLGQGPQFIFQYYEKEERGRGNFPDRFSARQFPNYSSELNVNALLLGDSALYLCASSYFLTEAFFGQGTRLTVV.

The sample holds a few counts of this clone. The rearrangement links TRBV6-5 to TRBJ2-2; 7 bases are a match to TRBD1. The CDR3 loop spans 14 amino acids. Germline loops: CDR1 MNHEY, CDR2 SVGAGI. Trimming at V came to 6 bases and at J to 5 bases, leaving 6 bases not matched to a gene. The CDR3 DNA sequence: TGTGCCAGCAGGAGACAGGGTTGGACCGGGGAGCTGTTTTTT. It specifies CASRRQGWTGELFF.